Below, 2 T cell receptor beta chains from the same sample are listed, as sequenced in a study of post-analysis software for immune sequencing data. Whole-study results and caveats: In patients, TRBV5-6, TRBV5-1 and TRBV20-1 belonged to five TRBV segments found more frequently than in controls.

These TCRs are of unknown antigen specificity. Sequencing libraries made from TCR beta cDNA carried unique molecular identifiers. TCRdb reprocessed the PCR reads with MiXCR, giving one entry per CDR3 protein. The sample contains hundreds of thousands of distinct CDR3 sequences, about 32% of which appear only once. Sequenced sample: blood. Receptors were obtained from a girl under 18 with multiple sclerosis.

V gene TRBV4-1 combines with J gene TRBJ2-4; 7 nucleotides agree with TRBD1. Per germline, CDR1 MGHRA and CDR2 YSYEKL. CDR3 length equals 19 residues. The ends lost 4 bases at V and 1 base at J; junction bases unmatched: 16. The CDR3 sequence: CASSPNHSTGSLAKNIQYF. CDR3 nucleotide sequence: TGCGCCAGCAGCCCCAACCACTCGACAGGGAGTTTGGCCAAAAACATTCAGTACTTC.

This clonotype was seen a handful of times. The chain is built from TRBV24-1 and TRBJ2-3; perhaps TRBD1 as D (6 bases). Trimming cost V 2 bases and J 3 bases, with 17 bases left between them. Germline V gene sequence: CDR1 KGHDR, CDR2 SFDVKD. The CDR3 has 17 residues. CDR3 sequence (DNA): TGTGCCACCAGTGATTCAACCGGCAGGGGTGGTACAGATACGCAGTATTTT. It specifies CATSDSTGRGGTDTQYF.